The 11 T cell receptor beta chains below were found in one sample sequenced in a study of T cell responses to AZD1222 COVID-19 vaccine. TCRdb's table, derived via immunoSEQ multiplex PCR, lists solely in-frame clones and lacks some. The table records about 120,000 clones, around nine tenths of them present only once. Material: peripheral blood, obtained on day 0 of AZD1222 vaccination. These receptors came from an adult in good health.

With respect to this clone: Sequence at one end of the junction differs from germline and may be a read error. The gene calls are TRBV7-7 and TRBJ2-1, with TRBD2 matching 13 bases. Germline CDR1 SSHAT, CDR2 FNYEAQ (reference sequence). This CDR3 has 15 residues. The CDR3: CASSTLAGGHNEQFF. CDR3 nucleotides: TGTGCTAGCAGTACACTAGCGGGAGGGCACAATGAGCAGTTCTTC.

This clone occurred a few times. The V gene is TRBV7-2, the J gene TRBJ2-7; TRBD2 is a possible D gene (5 bases). The V end lost 5 bases, the J end lost 3 bases, and 11 bases lay between the germline ends. This CDR3 has 13 amino acids. In germline, CDR1 is SGHTA, CDR2 FQGNSA. This CDR3 is CASSPDYFYEQYF. CDR3 nucleotides: TGTGCCAGCAGCCCAGACTACTTCTACGAGCAGTACTTC.

The V call is TRBV5-1, the J call TRBJ2-5; TRBD1 aligns across 7 bases. Per the germline V gene, CDR1 is SGHRS and CDR2 is YFSETQ. This CDR3 contains 15 residues. V gave up 4 bases and J gave up 1 base; unmatched junction bases: 7. The CDR3 DNA is TGCGCCAGCAGCCTCCAAGGACAGGCCCAAGAGACCCAGTACTTC. Protein: CASSLQGQAQETQYF. The full variable domain, with the rest looked up from reference TRBV5-1 and TRBJ2-5, is KAGVTQTPRYLIKTRGQQVTLSCSPISGHRSVSWYQQTPGQGLQFLFEYFSETQRNKGNFPGRFSGRQFSNSRSEMNVSTLELGDSALYLCASSLQGQAQETQYFGPGTRLLVL.

The chain joins TRBV5-6 to TRBJ2-7; the D gene is possibly TRBD1 (5 bases). With 0 bases removed from V and 2 bases from J, the gap between germline ends came to 12 bases. Germline CDR1 and CDR2: SGHDT and YYEEEE. CDR3 length: 15 residues. The CDR3 reads CASSLEWGYPYEQYF. Written as DNA, the CDR3 is TGTGCCAGCAGCTTGGAGTGGGGCTACCCCTACGAGCAGTACTTC. Combining the CDR3 with reference TRBV5-6 and TRBJ2-7 gives the whole variable domain DAGVTQSPTHLIKTRGQQVTLRCSPKSGHDTVSWYQQALGQGPQFIFQYYEEEERQRGNFPDRFSGHQFPNYSSELNVNALLLGDSALYLCASSLEWGYPYEQYFGPGTRLTVT.

The V gene is TRBV5-1, the J gene TRBJ2-5; tentatively, D is TRBD1 (6 bases). The germline gives CDR1 SGHRS, CDR2 YFSETQ. V was trimmed by 3 bases and J by 1 base, leaving 16 bases between them. The CDR3 loop spans 16 amino acids. CDR3 sequence: CASSSSLRQAQETQYF. As DNA, the CDR3 is TGCGCCAGCAGCTCCTCGTTAAGACAGGCCCAAGAGACCCAGTACTTC.

The genes are TRBV6-1 and TRBJ2-3; TRBD1 matches at 8 bases. The CDR3 has 14 amino acids. After removal of 9 bases from V and 3 bases from J, the junction contained 8 bases not matched to a gene. CDR1 is MNHNS, CDR2 SASEGT, per germline. DNA of the CDR3: TGTGCCAGTACGGGGCAGGGGGCTACAGATACGCAGTATTTT. Its translation: CASTGQGATDTQYF.

This clone was detected only once. The rearrangement joins TRBV6-5 to TRBJ2-7, with TRBD2 identical over 9 bases. Germline assignment: CDR1 MNHEY and CDR2 SVGAGI. The CDR3 runs to 13 residues. V shed 6 bases and J 2 bases; nucleotides not matched to a gene: 2. Here the CDR3 DNA reads TGTGCCAGCAGGCCTAGCGGGACCTACGAGCAGTACTTC. This gives the protein CASRPSGTYEQYF.

J is TRBJ2-2 and V is TRBV3-1 (or the pseudogene TRBV3-2); D ambiguous. Looked up from germline, CDR1 is LGHDT and CDR2 is YNNKEL (reference sequence). This CDR3 region has 14 residues. V lost 0 bases, J lost 7 bases, and 9 bases lay in between. CDR3 amino acids: CASSQDLNVGELFF. The CDR3 DNA reads TGTGCCAGCAGCCAAGATCTGAACGTCGGGGAGCTGTTTTTT.

J is TRBJ2-7 and V is TRBV6-6; 7 bases line up with TRBD2. This CDR3 has 13 residues. Trimming took 8 bases from V and 1 from J; bases not matched to a gene: 5. Per germline, CDR1 MNHNY and CDR2 SVGAGI (reference sequence). The CDR3 region has the DNA TGTGCCAGCGTCCCTAGCGGATCCTACGAGCAGTACTTC. Translating it yields CASVPSGSYEQYF.

This sequence joins TRBV10-2 and TRBJ2-1, with a tentative D call TRBD2 (5 bases). Germline loops: CDR1 WSHSY, CDR2 SAAADI. Trimming took 6 bases from V and 6 from J, leaving 15 bases between them. The CDR3 length is 14 residues. The CDR3 DNA sequence: TGCGCCAGCAGCCCCCTCGGAGGACGCAATGAGCAGTTCTTC. This sequence encodes CASSPLGGRNEQFF.

V and J are TRBV6-5 and TRBJ1-6; weak D call: TRBD1 (5 bases). The ends were cut back, 6 bases at V and 10 bases at J, with 10 bases in the middle. CDR3 size: 12 residues. Germline assignment: CDR1 MNHEY and CDR2 SVGAGI. Here the CDR3 DNA reads TGTGCCAGCAGCTGGCAGGGCTCACCCCTCCACTTT. This encodes CASSWQGSPLHF.